Listed below are T cell receptor beta chains from one sample, sequenced in a study of neurological immune-mediated disorders. TCRdb fed the 5' RACE reads into MiXCR, producing one record per CDR3 protein. The table includes roughly 61,000 distinct CDR3 sequences, approximately 11% detected once. Material: PBMCs. These receptor sequences come from a male donor with HTLV-1-associated myelopathy (HAM/TSP). The CDR3 runs from the conserved cysteine through the conserved F or W. Fields, in order: D gene, V gene, J gene, clone size, CDR3 DNA, CDR3 protein. The D gene is left open where the match is weak. The size of a clone is reported for some rows only, either as once, few or many, or as a class for expanded clones.

d_call: TRBD1
v_call: TRBV20-1
j_call: TRBJ2-7
clone_size: many
cdr3_nt: TGCAGTGCCGGGACAGGAGGCTCCTACGAGCAGTACTTC
cdr3_aa: CSAGTGGSYEQYF

d_call: TRBD2
v_call: TRBV5-1
j_call: TRBJ2-1
clone_size: many
cdr3_nt: TGCGCCAGCAGACCGCAAGCGGGGGCCGATGAGCAGTTCTTC
cdr3_aa: CASRPQAGADEQFF

d_call: -
v_call: TRBV25-1
j_call: TRBJ2-7
clone_size: many
cdr3_nt: TGTGCCAGCAGTGGAGTCTACTACGAGCAGTACTTC
cdr3_aa: CASSGVYYEQYF

d_call: -
v_call: TRBV7-3
j_call: TRBJ2-1
clone_size: many
cdr3_nt: TGTGCCAGCAGCCTCGCTCTAGGAGGTGAGCAGTTCTTC
cdr3_aa: CASSLALGGEQFF

d_call: -
v_call: TRBV12-3/TRBV12-4
j_call: TRBJ2-1
clone_size: many
cdr3_nt: TGTGCCAGCAGTTTATCGGCCTCTTGGTACAATGAGCAGTTCTTC
cdr3_aa: CASSLSASWYNEQFF

d_call: -
v_call: TRBV7-2
j_call: TRBJ2-2
clone_size: many
cdr3_nt: TGTGCCAGCAGCTTACTAGCCGGGGAGCTGTTTTTT
cdr3_aa: CASSLLAGELFF

d_call: -
v_call: TRBV7-8
j_call: TRBJ2-5
clone_size: many
cdr3_nt: TGTGCCAGCAGCTTAGAAGGCCAGGGCGAGTTAGCCCAGTACTTC
cdr3_aa: CASSLEGQGELAQYF

d_call: -
v_call: TRBV7-9
j_call: TRBJ2-2
clone_size: -
cdr3_nt: TGTGCCAGCAGCTTAGTCGGATACACCGCGGAGCTGTTTTTT
cdr3_aa: CASSLVGYTAELFF

d_call: -
v_call: TRBV20-1
j_call: TRBJ2-7
clone_size: -
cdr3_nt: TGCAGTGCTAGCCTCAGCGGTCGAACGAACGAGCAGTACTTC
cdr3_aa: CSASLSGRTNEQYF

d_call: -
v_call: TRBV20-1
j_call: TRBJ1-6
clone_size: -
cdr3_nt: TGCAGTGCTAGAGACGTGAATGGGGCTCATTCACCCCTCCACTTT
cdr3_aa: CSARDVNGAHSPLHF

d_call: -
v_call: TRBV29-1
j_call: TRBJ2-3
clone_size: many
cdr3_nt: TGCAGCGCTTGGTCGCGGGGGCTCACTAGCACAGATACGCAGTATTTT
cdr3_aa: CSAWSRGLTSTDTQYF

d_call: TRBD1
v_call: TRBV11-3
j_call: TRBJ1-1
clone_size: many
cdr3_nt: TGTGCCAGCAGCTTAGATCGCCGGACAGGGCTGTTGACTGAAGCTTTCTTT
cdr3_aa: CASSLDRRTGLLTEAFF

d_call: -
v_call: TRBV5-6
j_call: TRBJ1-3
clone_size: many
cdr3_nt: TGTGCCAGCAGCTCACCTATCCAAGGGAACACCATATATTTT
cdr3_aa: CASSSPIQGNTIYF

d_call: TRBD2
v_call: TRBV29-1
j_call: TRBJ2-7
clone_size: many
cdr3_nt: TGCAGCGTAATGGGTCTAGCGGGGGTCCTCTACGAGCAGTACTTC
cdr3_aa: CSVMGLAGVLYEQYF

d_call: TRBD1
v_call: TRBV7-9
j_call: TRBJ1-1
clone_size: many
cdr3_nt: TGTGCCAGCAGCTTAGGGACAGGTGAAGCTTTCTTT
cdr3_aa: CASSLGTGEAFF

d_call: -
v_call: TRBV5-1
j_call: TRBJ2-1
clone_size: many
cdr3_nt: TGCGCCAGCAGCAAGGACTTCGCCGAGGGTTTTGAGCAGTTCTTC
cdr3_aa: CASSKDFAEGFEQFF

d_call: -
v_call: TRBV15
j_call: TRBJ1-2
clone_size: many
cdr3_nt: TGTGCCACCAGCAGAGATCTAGGACAGAACTATGGCTACACCTTC
cdr3_aa: CATSRDLGQNYGYTF

d_call: -
v_call: TRBV19
j_call: TRBJ1-2
clone_size: few
cdr3_nt: TGTGCCAGTAAAAGGGGCGAGTATGGCTACACCTTC
cdr3_aa: CASKRGEYGYTF

d_call: -
v_call: TRBV2
j_call: TRBJ1-2
clone_size: many
cdr3_nt: TGTGCCAGCAGTGCAGGGATCGGGTATGGCTACACCTTC
cdr3_aa: CASSAGIGYGYTF

d_call: TRBD1
v_call: TRBV4-3
j_call: TRBJ1-2
clone_size: many
cdr3_nt: TGCGCCAGCAGCCGGACAGGGGGCGAACGTTACGGCTACACCTTC
cdr3_aa: CASSRTGGERYGYTF